These 9 T cell receptor beta chains were sequenced from one sample in a study of T cell responses to AZD1222 COVID-19 vaccine. Libraries were prepared by immunoSEQ multiplex PCR; TCRdb keeps only in-frame clonotypes and omits some of them. This table holds around 140,000 clones, 92% found once. Specimen: peripheral blood, collected on day 0 of AZD1222 vaccination. These receptor sequences come from an adult in good health.

This chain connects TRBV2 to TRBJ2-3; D is possibly TRBD1 (6 bases). The CDR3 sequence is 15 residues long. V shed 0 bases and J shed 3 bases, with 10 bases lying between them. Germline-derived CDR1 and CDR2 are SNHLY and FYNNEI. The CDR3 protein is CASSEADSFTDTQYF. CDR3 sequence (DNA): TGTGCCAGCAGTGAAGCGGACAGCTTTACAGATACGCAGTATTTT.

J is TRBJ1-2 and V is TRBV13, with 7 bases matching TRBD1. This CDR3 has 14 amino acids. Germline V gene sequence: CDR1 PRHDT, CDR2 FYEKMQ (reference sequence). The V and J ends lost 5 bases and 8 bases, in that order; junction bases with no gene match: 11. The CDR3 here is CASSPLGGTGGYTF. The DNA of the CDR3 is TGTGCCAGCAGCCCCCTAGGGGGCACAGGGGGCTACACCTTC.

The gene calls are TRBV13 and TRBJ2-2; 7 bases match TRBD1. Losses at the gene ends were 0 bases for V and 5 bases for J; bases not matched to a gene: 6. Looked up from germline, CDR1 is PRHDT and CDR2 is FYEKMQ (reference sequence). The CDR3 extends over 16 amino acids. CDR3 region: CASSLGRGGATGELFF. The CDR3, as DNA: TGTGCCAGCAGCTTAGGGAGAGGGGGCGCTACCGGGGAGCTGTTTTTT. Complete variable domain (other parts from reference TRBV13 and TRBJ2-2): AAGVIQSPRHLIKEKRETATLKCYPIPRHDTVYWYQQGPGQDPQFLISFYEKMQSDKGSIPDRFSAQQFSDYHSELNMSSLELGDSALYFCASSLGRGGATGELFFGEGSRLTVL.

V and J are TRBV7-3 and TRBJ2-1; D ambiguous. V dropped 0 bases and J dropped 5 bases, with 14 bases sitting between them. Per germline, CDR1 SGHTA and CDR2 FQGTGA. This CDR3 is 16 amino acids long. The CDR3 is CASSLTSSTFHNEQFF. In DNA, the CDR3 is TGTGCCAGCAGCTTAACCTCATCGACTTTCCACAATGAGCAGTTCTTC.

V gene TRBV4-1 combines with J gene TRBJ2-5; TRBD1 matches 8 bases. This CDR3 is built from 16 residues. Losses at the gene ends were 0 bases for V and 7 bases for J; bases not matched to a gene: 10. Germline V gene lookup returns CDR1 MGHRA and CDR2 YSYEKL. The CDR3 spells CASSQDSTGGLGTQYF. The CDR3 DNA reads TGCGCCAGCAGCCAAGATAGCACAGGGGGATTAGGGACCCAGTACTTC.

V gene TRBV28 combines with J gene TRBJ2-1; TRBD1 matches at 11 bases. J lost 9 bases, V lost 5 bases, and 3 bases had no gene match. Germline values: CDR1 MDHEN, CDR2 SYDVKM. This CDR3 has 13 residues. CDR3: CASSRDRGFEQFF. CDR3 DNA: TGTGCCAGCAGTCGGGACAGGGGGTTTGAGCAGTTCTTC.

The V call is TRBV11-2, the J call TRBJ2-2; unclear D gene. This CDR3 has 13 residues. Germline V gene sequence: CDR1 SGHAT, CDR2 FQNNGV. With 5 bases removed from V and 6 bases from J, the gap between germline ends came to 10 bases. CDR3 DNA: TGTGCCAGCAGCCCCCGGACGGCCGGGGAGCTGTTTTTT. It specifies CASSPRTAGELFF.

The chain employs TRBV6-1 and TRBJ2-1, with 11 bases identical to TRBD1. Germline V gene data show CDR1 as MNHNS and CDR2 as SASEGT. The CDR3 has 17 amino acids. Losses at the gene ends were 4 bases for V and 1 base for J; bases not matched to a gene: 6. In DNA, the CDR3 is TGTGCCAGCAGTGCAAAGGGGACAGGGGGATCCTACAATGAGCAGTTCTTC. Amino acids: CASSAKGTGGSYNEQFF.

This chain links TRBV11-1 with TRBJ1-1; maybe TRBD1 (5 bases). CDR1 SGHAT and CDR2 FQDESV come from the germline V gene (reference sequence). Trimming pared 1 base from V and 4 bases from J, leaving 13 bases between. The CDR3 covers 15 residues. In nucleotides, the CDR3 is TGTGCCAGCAGCTTAGGGCGAGGGGCAGCCACTGAAGCTTTCTTT. Translation gives CASSLGRGAATEAFF.